The entry below describes one T cell receptor (beta chain). CDR1 is SGHNT and CDR2 is YENEEA in the germline V gene. The V segment lost 3 bases and the J segment 7 bases; nucleotides outside the gene matches: 8. This CDR3 comprises 15 residues. This specimen belongs to a study of blood T cell repertoires in COVID-19. About the research overall: T cells, B-cell-depleted T cells, or PBMCs provided the cDNA or gDNA that served as material.

Assay used: immunoSEQ multiplex PCR; TCRdb lists only in-frame clones, some missing. The top ten hold 5.5% to 8% of the sample, which has about 88,000 clones, about nine tenths seen once. This sequence joins TRBV11-3 and TRBJ2-1; TRBD1 matches at 8 bases. The specimen was peripheral blood. The sequence derives from a man aged 18 to 29 with COVID-19, enrolled during active disease. The CDR3 sequence: CASSLRTGLGNEQFF. CDR3 in DNA: TGTGCCAGCAGCTTGAGGACAGGGTTGGGGAATGAGCAGTTCTTC.